This T cell receptor beta chain was recorded in a study of CD8+CD57+ T cells in acquired aplastic anemia (dated by TCRdb to 2016 to 2019). About the full investigation: DNA extracted from sorted CD4+ and CD8+ cells had a mean of approximately 3.3 ug, with a range of roughly 0.17 to 27.4 ug. CD8+CD57+ expansion was defined as a frequency above the mean frequency observed in healthy subjects. The investigation overall reported the following: Although roughly 30 CD8+ CDR3 sequences were shared by patients and controls, these sequences appeared highly expressed in patients and within the immunodominant clones of patients. No significant difference in CD8+ Simpson's diversity was found between patients and healthy controls (P=0.060).

This clonotype has just a few counts. The antigen this receptor binds is unknown. No base quality values were provided; no much bigger clone lies one nucleotide off. TCR beta VDJ combination and CDR3 sequence profiling used genomic DNA as the template. TCR repertoire sequencing was run on an Illumina HiSeq 2000. The authors' pipeline ran thus. Repertoires were assessed using TRBV/TRBJ rearrangement plots, CDR3 size and DJ length profiles, and Simpson's diversity index. The immunodominant clone was defined as the most abundant DNA sequence in deep sequencing data. CDR3 amino acid sequences were checked for sharing across subjects and were also compared against the VDJdb database and published repertoires. Using fastp at Q25 and MiXCR, TCRdb reprocessed the public reads and kept productive beta chains. Entries are consolidated by CDR3 protein sequence, retaining the most common genes and DNA. TCRdb's processing, not the study's, gives the V and J calls here. This sample holds around 200,000 distinct CDR3 sequences; roughly 50% were observed only once. The ten top clones hold under 2% of the sample.

The patients picked for sequencing were ones in whom flow cytometry had shown an expansion of CD8+CD57+ cells. All patients had severe acquired aplastic anemia diagnosed by International Study of Aplastic Anemia and Agranulocytosis and Camitta criteria. At the time blood was sampled, none of the patients had received any therapy. The study deep-sequenced TCR repertoires of sorted CD4+ and CD8+ blood T cells from severe aplastic anemia patients and healthy subjects. In the USA, patient enrollment took place under clinicaltrials.gov protocols 00001620, 01623167, 00001397, 00071045, 00081523 and 00961064. Ficoll-Paque density gradient centrifugation was used to isolate peripheral blood mononuclear cells. Before DNA extraction, CD4+ and CD8+ T cells were sorted with FACS or magnetic beads. CDR1 KGHDR and CDR2 SFDVKD are derived from the germline V gene. Trimming takes 4 bases from V and 0 bases from J, and the germline ends sit 9 bases apart. The CDR3 measures 15 amino acids from cysteine to phenylalanine. The sequence is cut down to CDR3 DNA, 45 bases in frame from base 1.

The sequence was obtained from a human donor with aplastic anemia. The rearranged segments are TRBV24-1 and TRBJ1-5; the D region possibly corresponds to TRBD1 (5 bases align). Sequenced sample: sorted CD4+, CD8+, or CD8+CD57+ T cells (not recorded which) from PBMCs. CDR3 loop: CATSDRDGSNQPQHF. The nucleotide sequence reads TGTGCCACCAGTGACAGGGATGGTAGCAATCAGCCCCAGCATTTT.